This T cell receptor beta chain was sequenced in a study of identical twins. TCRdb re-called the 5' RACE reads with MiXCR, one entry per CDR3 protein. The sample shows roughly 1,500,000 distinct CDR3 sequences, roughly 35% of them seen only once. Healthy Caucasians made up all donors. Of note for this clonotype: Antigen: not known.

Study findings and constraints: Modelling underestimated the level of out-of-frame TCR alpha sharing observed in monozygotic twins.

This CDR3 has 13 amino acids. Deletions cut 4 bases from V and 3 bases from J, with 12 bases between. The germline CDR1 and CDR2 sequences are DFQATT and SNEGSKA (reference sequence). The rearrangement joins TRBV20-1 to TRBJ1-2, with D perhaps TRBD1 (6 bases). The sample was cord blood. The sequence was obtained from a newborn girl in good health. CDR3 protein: CSATHRAYYGYTF. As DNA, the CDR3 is TGCAGTGCTACACACAGGGCCTACTATGGCTACACCTTC.